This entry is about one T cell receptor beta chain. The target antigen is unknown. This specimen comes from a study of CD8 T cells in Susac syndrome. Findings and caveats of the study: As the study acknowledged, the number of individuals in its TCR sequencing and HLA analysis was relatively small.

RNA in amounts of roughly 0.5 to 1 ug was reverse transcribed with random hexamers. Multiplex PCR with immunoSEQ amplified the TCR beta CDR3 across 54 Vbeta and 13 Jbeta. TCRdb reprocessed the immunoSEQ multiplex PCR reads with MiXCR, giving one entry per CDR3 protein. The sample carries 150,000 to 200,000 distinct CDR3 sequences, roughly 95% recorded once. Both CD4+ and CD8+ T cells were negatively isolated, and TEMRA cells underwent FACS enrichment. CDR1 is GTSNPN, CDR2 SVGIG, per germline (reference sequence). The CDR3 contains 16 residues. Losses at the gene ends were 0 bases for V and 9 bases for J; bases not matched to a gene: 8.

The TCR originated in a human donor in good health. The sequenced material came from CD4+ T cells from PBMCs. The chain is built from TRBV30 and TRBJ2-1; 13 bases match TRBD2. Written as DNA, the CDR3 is TGTGCCTGGAGTGTAGGGGCTACTAGCGGGAGGGCTGAGCAGTTCTTC. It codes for CAWSVGATSGRAEQFF.